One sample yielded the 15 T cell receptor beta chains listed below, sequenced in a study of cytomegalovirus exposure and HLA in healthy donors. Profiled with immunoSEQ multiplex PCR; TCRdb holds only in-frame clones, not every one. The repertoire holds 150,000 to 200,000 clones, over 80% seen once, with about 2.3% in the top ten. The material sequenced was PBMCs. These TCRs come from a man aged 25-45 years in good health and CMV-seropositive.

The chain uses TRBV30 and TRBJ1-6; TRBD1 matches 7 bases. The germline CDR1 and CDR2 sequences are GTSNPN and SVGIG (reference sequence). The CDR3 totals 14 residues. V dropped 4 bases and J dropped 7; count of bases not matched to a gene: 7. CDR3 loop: CAWTLTGRNSPLHF. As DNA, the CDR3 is TGTGCCTGGACCCTGACAGGGCGCAATTCACCCCTCCACTTT. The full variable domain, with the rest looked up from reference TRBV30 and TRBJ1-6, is SQTIHQWPATLVQPVGSPLSLECTVEGTSNPNLYWYRQAAGRGLQLLFYSVGIGQISSEVPQNLSASRPQDRQFILSSKKLLLSDSGFYLCAWTLTGRNSPLHFGNGTRLTVT.

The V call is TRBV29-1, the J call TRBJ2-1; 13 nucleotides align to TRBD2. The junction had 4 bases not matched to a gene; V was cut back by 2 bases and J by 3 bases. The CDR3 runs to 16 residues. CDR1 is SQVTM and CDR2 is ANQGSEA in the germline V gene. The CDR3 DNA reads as TGCAGCGTTGAACTTGGACTAGCGGGGGTCTACAATGAGCAGTTCTTC. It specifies CSVELGLAGVYNEQFF.

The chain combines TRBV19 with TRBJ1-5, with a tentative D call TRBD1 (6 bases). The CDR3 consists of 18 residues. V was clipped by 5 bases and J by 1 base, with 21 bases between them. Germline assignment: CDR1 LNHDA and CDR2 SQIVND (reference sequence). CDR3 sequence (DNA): TGTGCCAGTAGTCGTAGTGGGGGATTTACAGGGAGCAATCAGCCCCAGCATTTT. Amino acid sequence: CASSRSGGFTGSNQPQHF.

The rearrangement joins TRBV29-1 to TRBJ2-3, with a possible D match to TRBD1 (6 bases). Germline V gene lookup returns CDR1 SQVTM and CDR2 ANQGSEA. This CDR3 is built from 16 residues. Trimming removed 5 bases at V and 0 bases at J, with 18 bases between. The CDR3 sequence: CSVPTGTTSSTDTQYF. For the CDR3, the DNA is TGCAGCGTTCCTACCGGGACAACATCTAGCACAGATACGCAGTATTTT.

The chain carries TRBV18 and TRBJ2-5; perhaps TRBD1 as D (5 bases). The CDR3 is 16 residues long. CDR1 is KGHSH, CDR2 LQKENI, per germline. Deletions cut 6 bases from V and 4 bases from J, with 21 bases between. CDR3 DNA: TGTGCCAGCTCCCCAAGGGCCACGTCCCAGGGAGAGACCCAGTACTTC. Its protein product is CASSPRATSQGETQYF.

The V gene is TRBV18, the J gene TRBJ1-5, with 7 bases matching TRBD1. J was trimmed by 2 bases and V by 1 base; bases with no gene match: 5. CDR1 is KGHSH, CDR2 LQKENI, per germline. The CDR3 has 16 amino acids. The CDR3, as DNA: TGTGCCAGCTCACCACGCCAGGGGGTAGGCAATCAGCCCCAGCATTTT. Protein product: CASSPRQGVGNQPQHF.

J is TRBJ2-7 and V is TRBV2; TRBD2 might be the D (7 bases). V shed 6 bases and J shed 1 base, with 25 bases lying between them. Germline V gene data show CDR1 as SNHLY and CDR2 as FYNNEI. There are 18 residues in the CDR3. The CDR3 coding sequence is TGTGCCAGCAGGGAACCCACGGGGGCGGGGGCGAGATCCTACGAGCAGTACTTC. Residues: CASREPTGAGARSYEQYF.

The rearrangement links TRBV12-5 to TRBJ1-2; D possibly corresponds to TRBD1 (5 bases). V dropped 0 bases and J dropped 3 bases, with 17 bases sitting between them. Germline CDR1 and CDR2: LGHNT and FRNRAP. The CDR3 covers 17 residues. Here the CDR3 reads CASGLVIRQGDHYGYTF. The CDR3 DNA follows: TGTGCTAGTGGTTTGGTAATCAGGCAGGGCGATCACTATGGCTACACCTTC.

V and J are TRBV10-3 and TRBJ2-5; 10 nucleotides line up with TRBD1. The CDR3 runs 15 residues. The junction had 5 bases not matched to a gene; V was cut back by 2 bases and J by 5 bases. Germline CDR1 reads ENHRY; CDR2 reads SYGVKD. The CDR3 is CAISEATGGGETQYF. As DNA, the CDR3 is TGTGCCATCAGTGAGGCGACAGGGGGCGGGGAGACCCAGTACTTC.

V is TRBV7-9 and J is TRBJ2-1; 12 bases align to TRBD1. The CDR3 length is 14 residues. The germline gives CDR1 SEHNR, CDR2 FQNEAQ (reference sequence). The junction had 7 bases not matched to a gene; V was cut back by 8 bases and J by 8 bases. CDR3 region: CASGGQGAWDEQFF. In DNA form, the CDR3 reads TGTGCCAGCGGGGGACAGGGGGCCTGGGATGAGCAGTTCTTC.

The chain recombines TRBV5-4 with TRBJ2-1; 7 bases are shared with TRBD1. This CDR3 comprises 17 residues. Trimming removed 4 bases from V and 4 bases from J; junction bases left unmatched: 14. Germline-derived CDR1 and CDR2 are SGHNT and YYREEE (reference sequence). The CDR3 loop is CASSQRFRDRYYNEQFF. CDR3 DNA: TGTGCCAGCAGCCAAAGGTTCCGGGACAGATATTACAATGAGCAGTTCTTC.

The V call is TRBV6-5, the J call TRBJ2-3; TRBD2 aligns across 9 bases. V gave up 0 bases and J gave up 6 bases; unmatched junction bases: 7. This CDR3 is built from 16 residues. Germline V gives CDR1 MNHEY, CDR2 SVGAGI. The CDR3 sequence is CASSYSGGGVMDTQYF. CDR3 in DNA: TGTGCCAGCAGTTACTCGGGCGGGGGGGTCATGGATACGCAGTATTTT.

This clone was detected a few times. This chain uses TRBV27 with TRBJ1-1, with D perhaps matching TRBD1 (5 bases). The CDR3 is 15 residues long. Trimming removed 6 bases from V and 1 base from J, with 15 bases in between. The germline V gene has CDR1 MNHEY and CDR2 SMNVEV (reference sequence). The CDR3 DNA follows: TGTGCCAGCAGCGTAGGATTGACAGAGAACACTGAAGCTTTCTTT. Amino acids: CASSVGLTENTEAFF.

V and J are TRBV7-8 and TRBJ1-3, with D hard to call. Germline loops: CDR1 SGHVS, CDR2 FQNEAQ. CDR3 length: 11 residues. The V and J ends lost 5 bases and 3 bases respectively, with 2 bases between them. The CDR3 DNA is TGTGCCAGCAGCCTTGGAAACACCATATATTTT. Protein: CASSLGNTIYF. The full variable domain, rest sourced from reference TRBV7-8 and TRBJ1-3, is GAGVSQSPRYKVAKRGQDVALRCDPISGHVSLFWYQQALGQGPEFLTYFQNEAQLDKSGLPSDRFFAERPEGSVSTLKIQRTQQEDSAVYLCASSLGNTIYFGEGSWLTVV.

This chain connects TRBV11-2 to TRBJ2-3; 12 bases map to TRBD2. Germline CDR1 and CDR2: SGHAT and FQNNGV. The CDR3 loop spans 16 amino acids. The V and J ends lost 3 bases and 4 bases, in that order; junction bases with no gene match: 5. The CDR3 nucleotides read TGTGCCAGCAGCTTCGGACTAGCGGGGTTGCCAGATACGCAGTATTTT. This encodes CASSFGLAGLPDTQYF.